This T cell receptor beta chain stems from a study of T cell responses to AZD1222 COVID-19 vaccine. Produced via immunoSEQ multiplex PCR; TCRdb's table is partial and in-frame only. This sample has about 44,000 clones, with about 83% found just once. This clone was picked up many times. As yet, its antigen is unknown. Whole-study findings and limits: AZD1222 recipients seropositive at baseline numbered only five or six. Among spike-specific TCRs, nearly half reportedly target unmutated variant regions. The breadth and depth of Spike-specific TCRs increased once two AZD1222 doses had been given.

V gave up 5 bases and J gave up 4 bases; unmatched junction bases: 4. The CDR3 extends over 13 amino acids. CDR1 is SGHTA, CDR2 FQGNSA, per germline. The sample in question was peripheral blood, obtained on day 0 of AZD1222 vaccination. The chain is built from TRBV7-2 and TRBJ1-2; TRBD1 agrees at 7 bases. The TCR sequence derives from an adult in good health. CDR3 protein: CASSVGTAYGYTF. The CDR3 DNA reads as TGTGCCAGCAGCGTCGGGACAGCCTATGGCTACACCTTC.